Listed here is a single TCR beta chain. Its antigen is not yet known. Per-base qualities were not stored, and no clone one base away is much larger. This sample is drawn from a study of T cell responses to AZD1222 COVID-19 vaccine (dated by TCRdb to about 2021). The study in broad terms: TCR sequencing was performed for roughly 250 trial participants, of whom roughly 200 were given two doses of AZD1222 and approximately 26 were given two doses of MenACWY control vaccine. Trial participants were enrolled by age into subgroups of 18-55, 56-69 and 70-plus years, and approximately 150, 30 and 60 TCR-sequenced participants, respectively, were included in these subgroups.

The label giving this sample's time point can be read as: about 28 days (+/-7) after the second vaccine dose. Because spike-specific TCR depth and breadth did not differ between the two schedules, AZD1222 recipients who got a second dose at roughly 4 weeks were pooled with those who got a second dose at roughly 12 weeks. The vaccinee samples were drawn from two UK trials, COV001 and COV002, one of which was a single-blind randomized controlled phase 2/3 trial testing AZD1222 (ChAdOx1 nCoV-19) in healthy adults. For TCRbeta chain sequencing, PBMC samples from trial participants were taken at day 0 and at day 28 after the second dose. The CDR3 regions of human TCRbeta chains were analyzed by immunosequencing. In the authors' own workflow: TCRs in the repertoires were compared against a reference library of SARS-CoV-2-specific TCRs that had been generated with the MIRA antigen-specificity platform. Breadth was defined as the fraction of unique TCRs that were SARS-CoV-2-associated, and depth was defined as the fraction of total T cells that were SARS-CoV-2-associated. Using the MIRA data, every spike-specific TCR was mapped to the spike region that the TCR reacted to and assigned to either a CD4 or a CD8 class. Log10-transformed breadth and depth values were compared by one-way ANOVA with Sidak's multiple comparisons tests. The table was pulled from immuneACCESS by TCRdb, which kept in-frame rearrangements only. Such tables lose some clones; where checked, under half of the loss comes from unresolved V genes, and the rest has no known cause. That table furnishes V, J and clone size, whereas the DNA furnished D and trimming. The sample records 150,000 to 200,000 clones, approximately 94% of which are singletons. The ten largest clonotypes hold about 4.6% of the sample.

What the study reported, not specific to this receptor: In the small 56-69-year group, the increase in depth fell short of significance, most likely because of low power. Epitopes outside the regions mutated in the B.1.351 and B.1.1.7 variants were reportedly recognized by nearly half of the unique spike-specific TCRs. Conclusions about previously exposed vaccinees were limited because only 5 or 6 AZD1222 recipients were SARS-CoV-2 seropositive at baseline. CD4 TCRs associated with the vaccine covered the entire spike protein, and the dominant responses were in regions 160-218 and 743-854. No day 14 peak-response samples were available, so repertoires were characterized only after the peak T cell response. Spike-specific TCR breadth and depth rose significantly after two AZD1222 doses compared with day 0 and with MenACWY recipients. Most participants were white British and females outnumbered males, and the authors suggested that clonal diversity may have been underestimated.

Based on the germline V gene, the CDR1 and CDR2 sequences are SNHLY and FYNNEI. The CDR3, cysteine through phenylalanine, is 13 amino acids long. The only DNA kept is the CDR3, 39 bases in frame from the first base. Trimming takes 6 bases from V and 1 base from J, and the germline ends sit 9 bases apart. This clonotype was obtained from an adult who received the AZD1222 COVID-19 vaccine. The source material was peripheral blood, sampled 28 days after the second AZD1222 dose. This chain joins TRBV2 to TRBJ1-1; TRBD1 might be the D gene, on 6 matching bases. The CDR3 corresponds to CASSWTENTEAFF. The nucleotide sequence reads as follows: TGTGCCAGCAGCTGGACAGAGAACACTGAAGCTTTCTTT.